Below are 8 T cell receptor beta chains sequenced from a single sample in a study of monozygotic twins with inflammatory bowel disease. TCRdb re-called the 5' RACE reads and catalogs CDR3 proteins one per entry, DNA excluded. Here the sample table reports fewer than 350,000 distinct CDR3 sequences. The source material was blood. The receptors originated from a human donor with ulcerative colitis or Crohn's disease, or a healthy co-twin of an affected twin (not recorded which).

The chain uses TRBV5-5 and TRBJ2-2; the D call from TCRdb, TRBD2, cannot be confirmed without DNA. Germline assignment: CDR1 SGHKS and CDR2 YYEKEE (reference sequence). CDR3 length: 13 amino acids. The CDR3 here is CASSSQSRGELFF.

CDR3: CASSRPGDYNEQFF. The chain couples TRBV13 to TRBJ2-1; the TCRdb call, TRBD1, lacks DNA for checking. The CDR3 runs to 14 residues. Germline assignment: CDR1 PRHDT and CDR2 FYEKMQ (reference sequence). The variable domain in full, completed from reference TRBV13 and TRBJ2-1, reads AAGVIQSPRHLIKEKRETATLKCYPIPRHDTVYWYQQGPGQDPQFLISFYEKMQSDKGSIPDRFSAQQFSDYHSELNMSSLELGDSALYFCASSRPGDYNEQFFGPGTRLTVL.

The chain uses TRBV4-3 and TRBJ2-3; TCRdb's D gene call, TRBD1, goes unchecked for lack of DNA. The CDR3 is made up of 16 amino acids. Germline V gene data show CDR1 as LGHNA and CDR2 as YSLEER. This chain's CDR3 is CASSQDLNGGLDTQYF.

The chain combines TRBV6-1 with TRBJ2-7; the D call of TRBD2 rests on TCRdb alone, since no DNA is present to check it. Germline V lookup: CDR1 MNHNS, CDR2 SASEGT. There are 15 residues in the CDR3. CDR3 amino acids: CASSEDGSGSSEQYF.

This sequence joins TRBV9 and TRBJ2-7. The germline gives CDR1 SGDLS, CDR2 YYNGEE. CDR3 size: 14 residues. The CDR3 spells CASSPRGATYEQYF.

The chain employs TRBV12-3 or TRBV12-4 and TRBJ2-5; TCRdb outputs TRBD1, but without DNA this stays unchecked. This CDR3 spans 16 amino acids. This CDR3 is CASRPSRDRAQETQYF.

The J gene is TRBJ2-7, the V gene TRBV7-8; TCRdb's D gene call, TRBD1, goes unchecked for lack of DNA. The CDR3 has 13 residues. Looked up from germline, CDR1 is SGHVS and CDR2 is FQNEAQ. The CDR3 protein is CASSSGQGREQYF.

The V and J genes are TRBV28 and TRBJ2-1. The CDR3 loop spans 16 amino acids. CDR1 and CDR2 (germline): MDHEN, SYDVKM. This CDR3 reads CASSLSKRGSYNEQFF.